Shown below are 15 T cell receptor beta chains from a single sample sequenced in a study of cytomegalovirus exposure and HLA in healthy donors. The PCR used 60 Vbeta and 13 Jbeta primers. Repertoires were generated with immunoSEQ multiplex PCR, while TCRdb's copy carries only in-frame clones and drops some. The sample lists about 89,000 clones, roughly four fifths occurring once. The specimen sequenced was PBMCs. The receptors stem from a man in his thirties or forties in good health and CMV-seronegative.

This chain uses TRBV9 with TRBJ2-7; D not resolved. The J call is in doubt because the DNA end fits TRBJ2-5 better. The CDR3 runs 14 residues. In germline, CDR1 is SGDLS, CDR2 YYNGEE. The DNA for the CDR3 is TGTGCCAGCAGCCGCGACGGAGACCAAGAGACCCAGTACTTC. This gives the protein CASSRDGDQETQYF.

The rearrangement links TRBV2 to TRBJ1-5, with 11 bases lining up with TRBD1. This CDR3 is 13 amino acids long. In germline, CDR1 is SNHLY, CDR2 FYNNEI. V lost 7 bases, J lost 6 bases, and 2 bases stayed unmatched. CDR3 amino acids: CASTGQGAQPQHF. CDR3 coding DNA: TGTGCCAGCACAGGACAGGGGGCTCAGCCCCAGCATTTT.

The chain combines TRBV4-3 with TRBJ1-2; D possibly corresponds to TRBD1 (6 bases). This CDR3 spans 14 amino acids. Germline V CDR1 and CDR2: LGHNA, YSLEER. The ends were cut back, 1 base at V and 4 bases at J, with 10 bases in the middle. CDR3 in DNA: TGCGCCAGCAGCCAAGTGGTACAGGGCTATGGCTACACCTTC. Amino acid sequence: CASSQVVQGYGYTF.

The V and J genes are TRBV28 and TRBJ1-5, with a possible D match to TRBD1 (6 bases). Germline CDR1 MDHEN, CDR2 SYDVKM. V shed 6 bases and J shed 3 bases, with 15 bases lying between them. CDR3 size: 15 residues. Here the CDR3 reads CASRGPGHPNQPQHF. DNA of the CDR3: TGTGCCAGCAGGGGTCCGGGACATCCCAATCAGCCCCAGCATTTT.

The CDR3 reads CASSPGGEQFF. As DNA, the CDR3 is TGTGCCAGCAGCCCAGGTGGTGAGCAGTTCTTC. The gene calls are TRBV28 and TRBJ2-1, with D unclear. Germline V gives CDR1 MDHEN, CDR2 SYDVKM. V gave up 6 bases and J gave up 9 bases, with 9 bases separating them. The CDR3 contains 11 residues.

The CDR3 protein is CASSPSVLVRDTSYEQYF. CDR3 bases: TGCGCCAGCAGCCCCTCCGTCTTAGTCCGGGACACCTCCTACGAGCAGTACTTC. The rearrangement links TRBV4-1 to TRBJ2-7; tentatively, D is TRBD1 (6 bases). V gave up 4 bases and J gave up 0 bases, with 22 bases separating them. Germline V gene sequence: CDR1 MGHRA, CDR2 YSYEKL. The CDR3 is made up of 18 amino acids.

The gene calls are TRBV27 and TRBJ2-3, with TRBD2 matching over 11 bases. From germline, CDR1 is MNHEY and CDR2 SMNVEV (reference sequence). V gave up 2 bases and J gave up 1 base; unmatched junction bases: 2. This CDR3 spans 16 amino acids. The CDR3 bases are TGTGCCAGCAGTTTAGTACTAGCGGGAGGCACAGATACGCAGTATTTT. Amino acids: CASSLVLAGGTDTQYF.

The chain joins TRBV5-4 to TRBJ2-3, with 11 positions matching TRBD2. The CDR3 extends over 16 amino acids. V shed 3 bases and J 2 bases; nucleotides not matched to a gene: 5. Germline lookup yields CDR1 SGHNT and CDR2 YYREEE (reference sequence). The CDR3 loop reads CASSSVAGGLTDTQYF. DNA of the CDR3: TGTGCCAGCAGCTCAGTAGCGGGAGGGCTCACAGATACGCAGTATTTT. The full variable domain, with the rest looked up from reference TRBV5-4 and TRBJ2-3, is ETGVTQSPTHLIKTRGQQVTLRCSSQSGHNTVSWYQQALGQGPQFIFQYYREEENGRGNFPPRFSGLQFPNYSSELNVNALELDDSALYLCASSSVAGGLTDTQYFGPGTRLTVL.

The V gene is TRBV28, the J gene TRBJ1-2; D may be TRBD1 (6 bases). V lost 4 bases and J lost 4, with 19 bases in between. This CDR3 region has 16 residues. Germline V gene data show CDR1 as MDHEN and CDR2 as SYDVKM. In nucleotides, the CDR3 is TGTGCCAGCAGTTCCCCCGAGGCAGGGGACCCCTATGGCTACACCTTC. Amino acid sequence: CASSSPEAGDPYGYTF.

The V gene is TRBV25-1, the J gene TRBJ2-3; D might be TRBD2 (6 bases). CDR3 length: 13 amino acids. V was pared by 1 base and J by 6 bases, with 8 bases between. From germline, CDR1 is MGHDK and CDR2 SYGVNS. The CDR3 region is CASSELGGDTQYF. The CDR3 bases are TGTGCCAGCAGTGAATTGGGGGGTGATACGCAGTATTTT.

The chain links TRBV11-2 to TRBJ2-7, with TRBD2 as a possible D gene (5 bases). The CDR3 has 13 residues. V shed 5 bases and J shed 3 bases, with 11 bases lying between them. Germline CDR1 is SGHAT and CDR2 is FQNNGV. CDR3 loop: CASSPPSGYEQYF. CDR3 DNA: TGTGCCAGCAGCCCCCCAAGCGGCTACGAGCAGTACTTC.

This chain uses TRBV6-1 with TRBJ1-1; 7 nucleotides line up with TRBD1. Germline V gene sequence: CDR1 MNHNS, CDR2 SASEGT. V trimming: 7 bases; J trimming: 3 bases; junction bases outside the gene matches: 11. The CDR3 extends over 15 amino acids. The CDR3 spells CASTPPRGHDTEAFF. In DNA form, the CDR3 reads TGTGCCAGCACCCCTCCTAGGGGGCATGACACTGAAGCTTTCTTT.

The chain joins TRBV5-6 to TRBJ1-2; a possible D gene is TRBD1 (6 bases). Trimming took 4 bases from V and 7 from J, leaving 8 bases between them. Germline loops: CDR1 SGHDT, CDR2 YYEEEE. The CDR3 totals 11 residues. CDR3 sequence (DNA): TGTGCCAGCAGCACAGGGTTTGGCTACACCTTC. This codes for CASSTGFGYTF.

The chain carries TRBV5-1 and TRBJ2-7, with 7 bases aligning to TRBD1. The CDR3 consists of 17 residues. J was trimmed by 0 bases and V by 2 bases; bases with no gene match: 11. Germline V gene data show CDR1 as SGHRS and CDR2 as YFSETQ. CDR3 nucleotides: TGCGCCAGCAGCTTTTTGACAGGGCTCGGAAGCTCCTACGAGCAGTACTTC. Translated: CASSFLTGLGSSYEQYF.

The rearrangement links TRBV7-9 to TRBJ1-2, with 9 bases fitting TRBD1. V lost 2 bases and J lost 8; bases outside the gene matches: 6. CDR3 length equals 14 residues. CDR1 is SEHNR and CDR2 is FQNEAQ in the germline V gene (reference sequence). The CDR3 sequence: CASSLRDRAGGYTF. The CDR3 DNA follows: TGTGCCAGCAGCTTACGGGACAGGGCGGGCGGCTACACCTTC.